The rows below give T cell receptor beta chains drawn from one sample of a study of regulatory T cells in long-lasting Graves disease. TCRdb called the multiplex PCR reads again in MiXCR, with one record for every CDR3 protein. The data contain approximately 350,000 distinct CDR3 sequences, roughly 15% of them singletons. These same data were also listed under a study on T cells in Graves' hyperthyroidism and ophthalmopathy.

The starting material was peripheral blood mononuclear cells (PBMCs), obtained at new diagnosis, from a patient treated with antithyroid drugs. Receptors originate from a woman between 18 and 29 years old with Graves disease. Both conserved end residues are part of each CDR3. A D gene is named only where the DNA matches it firmly. Part of the rows lack a size; the others show once, few, many or a class for expanded clones.

D gene	clone size	V gene	J gene	CDR3 protein	CDR3 DNA
TRBD2	many	TRBV11-2	TRBJ2-4	CASSLFSGRVGKNIQYF	TGTGCCAGCAGCTTATTTAGCGGGAGAGTCGGCAAAAACATTCAGTACTTC
-	many	TRBV30	TRBJ2-2	CACPRGPNTGELFF	TGTGCCTGCCCTAGAGGACCGAACACCGGGGAGCTGTTTTTT
-	-	TRBV15	TRBJ1-2	CATSSYVDSVDGYTF	TGTGCCACCAGCAGTTATGTGGACAGTGTAGATGGCTACACCTTC
TRBD2	-	TRBV19	TRBJ2-2	CASSILQLAGDTGELFF	TGTGCCAGTAGTATACTACAACTAGCGGGAGACACCGGGGAGCTGTTTTTT
TRBD2	many	TRBV29-1	TRBJ2-1	CSVEGAPLAERVNEQFF	TGCAGCGTTGAAGGTGCCCCCCTAGCGGAACGGGTCAATGAGCAGTTCTTC
TRBD2	-	TRBV12-3/TRBV12-4	TRBJ2-7	CASSPRTSFEQYF	TGTGCCAGCAGTCCTCGGACTAGTTTCGAGCAGTACTTC
TRBD1	many	TRBV5-1	TRBJ1-6	CASSYRTGANSPLHF	TGCGCCAGCAGCTATAGGACAGGTGCTAATTCACCCCTCCACTTT
-	few	TRBV10-1	TRBJ2-3	CASSGTSTDTQYF	TGTGCCAGCAGTGGGACTAGCACAGATACGCAGTATTTT
-	few	TRBV5-1	TRBJ2-2	CASSHLGGARGTGELFF	TGCGCCAGCAGCCACCTGGGGGGGGCGCGCGGGACCGGGGAGCTGTTTTTT
TRBD1	many	TRBV4-1	TRBJ2-7	CASSQDLDRRYEQYF	TGCGCCAGCAGCCAAGATTTGGACAGGCGCTACGAGCAGTACTTC
-	-	TRBV10-1	TRBJ2-1	CASSPLVGDYNEQFF	TGCGCCAGCAGTCCCCTCGTAGGGGATTACAATGAGCAGTTCTTC
-	many	TRBV28	TRBJ2-7	CASSLDPRRDEQYF	TGTGCCAGCAGTTTAGACCCCAGACGGGACGAGCAGTACTTC
TRBD1	few	TRBV18	TRBJ2-2	CASSPRKDREITGELFF	TGTGCCAGCTCACCACGTAAAGACAGGGAAATCACCGGGGAGCTGTTTTTT
TRBD1	-	TRBV12-3/TRBV12-4	TRBJ2-1	CASGGDRGDEQFF	TGTGCCAGCGGGGGGGACAGGGGAGATGAGCAGTTCTTC
TRBD2	-	TRBV6-1	TRBJ2-7	CASSRLWRTSGSSYEQYF	TGTGCCAGCAGCCGCTTGTGGAGGACTAGCGGAAGCTCCTACGAGCAGTACTTC
TRBD2	many	TRBV7-2	TRBJ2-7	CASSLLSGRAYEQYF	TGTGCCAGCAGCTTACTTAGCGGGAGGGCCTACGAGCAGTACTTC
-	many	TRBV7-9	TRBJ2-2	CASSSVDVPIRELFF	TGTGCCAGCAGCTCTGTGGATGTCCCAATCCGGGAGCTGTTTTTT
-	many	TRBV20-1	TRBJ2-7	CSARVDGSLWEQYF	TGCAGTGCTAGAGTTGACGGGTCCTTGTGGGAGCAGTACTTC
TRBD2	-	TRBV10-3	TRBJ2-2	CAISESRLAGHTGELFF	TGTGCCATCAGTGAGTCTCGGCTAGCGGGACACACCGGGGAGCTGTTTTTT
-	many	TRBV30	TRBJ1-1	CAWTDLETEAFF	TGTGCCTGGACCGATTTAGAGACTGAAGCTTTCTTT
TRBD2	-	TRBV20-1	TRBJ2-3	CSASSGRADTQYF	TGCAGTGCCTCTAGCGGGAGAGCAGATACGCAGTATTTT
-	many	TRBV12-3/TRBV12-4	TRBJ2-1	CASSFMEREQFF	TGTGCCAGCAGTTTTATGGAGCGGGAGCAGTTCTTC
-	many	TRBV18	TRBJ1-1	CASSPSKGFEFEAFF	TGTGCCAGCTCACCATCAAAGGGATTTGAATTTGAAGCTTTCTTT
-	-	TRBV9	TRBJ2-1	CASSASGPSSYNEQFF	TGTGCCAGCAGCGCCTCGGGACCGAGCTCCTACAATGAGCAGTTCTTC
-	-	TRBV7-2	TRBJ1-2	CASSLTGPYGYTF	TGTGCCAGCAGTTTGACAGGCCCCTATGGCTACACCTTC
TRBD1	once	TRBV9	TRBJ1-1	CASSAGGGWTEAFF	TGTGCCAGCAGCGCAGGAGGGGGCTGGACTGAAGCTTTCTTT
-	few	TRBV4-1	TRBJ1-4	CASSHQLQSEKLFF	TGCGCCAGCAGCCATCAACTCCAGTCGGAAAAACTGTTTTTT
-	-	TRBV19	TRBJ2-5	CASMPGAGETQYF	TGTGCCAGTATGCCAGGGGCGGGGGAGACCCAGTACTTC
TRBD1	many	TRBV2	TRBJ2-3	CASNRDRELNTQYF	TGTGCCAGCAACCGGGACAGGGAACTCAATACGCAGTATTTT
TRBD2	once	TRBV4-2	TRBJ2-2	CASSQGVAGNTGELFF	TGTGCCAGCAGCCAAGGGGTAGCGGGTAACACCGGGGAGCTGTTTTTT
-	-	TRBV19	TRBJ2-2	CASRSSDFGELFF	TGTGCCAGTCGGTCTAGCGATTTCGGGGAGCTGTTTTTT
-	many	TRBV5-1	TRBJ2-1	CASSMDIYNEQFF	TGCGCCAGCAGCATGGACATCTACAATGAGCAGTTCTTC
TRBD1	few	TRBV3-1	TRBJ2-2	CASSEVGQEDGELFF	TGTGCCAGCAGCGAAGTGGGACAGGAAGACGGGGAGCTGTTTTTT
-	-	TRBV28	TRBJ2-1	CATFGGGIPYNEQFF	TGTGCCACCTTTGGGGGCGGGATCCCTTACAATGAGCAGTTCTTC
-	many	TRBV6-5	TRBJ1-1	CASSYSNLNDEAFF	TGTGCCAGCAGTTACTCTAACCTTAATGATGAAGCTTTCTTT
TRBD1	many	TRBV6-1	TRBJ2-7	CASRTGGAHEQYF	TGTGCCAGTAGAACAGGGGGTGCCCACGAGCAGTACTTC
-	many	TRBV28	TRBJ2-5	CASSLRWGQETQYF	TGTGCCAGCAGTTTACGCTGGGGGCAAGAGACCCAGTACTTC
TRBD1	many	TRBV29-1	TRBJ1-1	CSVADRVNTEAFF	TGCAGCGTTGCCGACAGGGTGAACACTGAAGCTTTCTTT
TRBD1	many	TRBV5-6	TRBJ1-2	CASSLDGTDYGYTF	TGTGCCAGCAGCTTGGACGGGACAGACTATGGCTACACCTTC
-	few	TRBV20-1	TRBJ2-2	CSARDPAGGQGGELFF	TGCAGTGCTAGAGATCCAGCGGGAGGACAGGGCGGGGAGCTGTTTTTT
-	many	TRBV30	TRBJ1-3	CAWSVLGPGNTIYF	TGTGCCTGGAGTGTCCTAGGGCCTGGAAACACCATATATTTT
-	many	TRBV20-1	TRBJ1-1	CSASPTGGYTEAFF	TGCAGTGCTAGTCCAACGGGAGGGTACACTGAAGCTTTCTTT
-	many	TRBV28	TRBJ2-2	CASSLGVFNTGELFF	TGTGCCAGCAGTTTAGGGGTTTTCAACACCGGGGAGCTGTTTTTT
-	many	TRBV11-2	TRBJ2-7	CASSPHVEGALEQYF	TGTGCCAGCAGCCCACACGTGGAGGGGGCGTTGGAGCAGTACTTC
-	-	TRBV6-2/TRBV6-3	TRBJ2-3	CASNPGPRWTDTQYF	TGTGCCAGCAACCCGGGACCCCGGTGGACAGATACGCAGTATTTT
-	-	TRBV27	TRBJ2-7	CASRQTDSSYEQYF	TGTGCCAGCAGACAAACGGACAGTTCCTACGAGCAGTACTTC
-	many	TRBV6-5	TRBJ1-3	CASSYSGRGNTIYF	TGTGCCAGCAGTTACTCGGGACGGGGAAACACCATATATTTT
-	many	TRBV29-1	TRBJ2-6	CSVDDSSGANVLTF	TGCAGCGTTGATGACAGCTCTGGGGCCAACGTCCTGACTTTC
TRBD2	-	TRBV5-5	TRBJ2-7	CASSQDWREGSEQYF	TGCGCCAGCAGCCAAGATTGGAGGGAGGGCAGCGAGCAGTACTTC
TRBD2	-	TRBV9	TRBJ2-7	CASSRELADYEQYF	TGTGCCAGCAGCCGAGAACTAGCGGACTACGAGCAGTACTTC
TRBD2	-	TRBV3-1	TRBJ2-1	CASSPPSGGFNEQFF	TGTGCCAGCAGCCCCCCTAGCGGGGGATTCAATGAGCAGTTCTTC
-	few	TRBV6-1	TRBJ1-4	CASSRTATSKKLFF	TGTGCCAGCAGCCGGACAGCAACTTCTAAAAAACTGTTTTTT
-	many	TRBV18	TRBJ1-1	CASSPLFLGPGRNTEAFF	TGTGCCAGCTCACCACTTTTCTTGGGTCCGGGAAGGAACACTGAAGCTTTCTTT
-	many	TRBV12-3/TRBV12-4	TRBJ2-7	CASSWTVEQYF	TGTGCCAGCAGTTGGACAGTCGAGCAGTACTTC
TRBD1	many	TRBV7-3	TRBJ2-7	CASSLTGGQGAYEQYF	TGTGCCAGCAGCTTAACGGGTGGACAGGGGGCTTACGAGCAGTACTTC
-	many	TRBV28	TRBJ2-5	CASSSPRIGVETQYF	TGTGCCAGCAGTTCCCCCCGGATCGGCGTGGAGACCCAGTACTTC
-	-	TRBV7-3	TRBJ1-3	CASSSGDSGNTIYF	TGTGCCAGCAGCTCGGGGGACTCTGGAAACACCATATATTTT